This record covers a single TCR beta chain. The protocol was immunoSEQ multiplex PCR, while the TCRdb copy is restricted to in-frame clones and leaves out a portion. The sample lists 55,000 to 80,000 clones, about nine tenths occurring once. The germline gives CDR1 MNHEY, CDR2 SVGAGI. The CDR3 length is 14 residues. Trimming removed 5 bases from V and 5 bases from J, with 14 bases in between. The data stem from a study of technical replicates of blood from a few donors. This TCR was recovered from a human donor in good health. Some clones in this sample may be carry-over from other donors' samples. The gene calls are TRBV6-5 and TRBJ2-3; D ambiguous. The specimen was PBMCs. CDR3 DNA sequence: TGTGCCAGCAGTACGGTTATATCCCGAGATACGCAGTATTTT. Its translation is CASSTVISRDTQYF.